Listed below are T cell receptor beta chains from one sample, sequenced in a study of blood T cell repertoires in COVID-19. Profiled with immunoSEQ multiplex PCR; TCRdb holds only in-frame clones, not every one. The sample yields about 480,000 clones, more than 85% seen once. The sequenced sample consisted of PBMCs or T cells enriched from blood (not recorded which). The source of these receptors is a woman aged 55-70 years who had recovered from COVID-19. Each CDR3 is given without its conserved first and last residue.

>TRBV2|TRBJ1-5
ASTGPSGPQH
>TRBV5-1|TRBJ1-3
ASSPDGSFGNTIY
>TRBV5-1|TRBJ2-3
ASSLQDTDTQY
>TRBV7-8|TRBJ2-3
ASSHSDTQY
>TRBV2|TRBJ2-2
ASSWEAGGPTGELF
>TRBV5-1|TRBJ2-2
ASNPDRVAGELF
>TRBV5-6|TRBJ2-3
ASKMRGFLTDTQY
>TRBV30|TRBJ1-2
AWNGGAGYGYT
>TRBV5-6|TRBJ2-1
ASSLAVSSYNEQF
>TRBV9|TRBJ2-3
ASSVEGGATDTQY
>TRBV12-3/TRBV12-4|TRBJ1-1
ASSQGMNTEAF
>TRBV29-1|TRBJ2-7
SVRYGQGYEQY
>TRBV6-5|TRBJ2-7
ATPGGESCSYEQY
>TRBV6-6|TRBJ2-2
ASSYAGGVTGELF
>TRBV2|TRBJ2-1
ASSGLANDNEQF
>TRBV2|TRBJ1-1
ASSGGLNTEAF
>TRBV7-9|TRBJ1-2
ASSLTHPYGYT
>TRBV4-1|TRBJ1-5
ASSQDRGTNQPQH
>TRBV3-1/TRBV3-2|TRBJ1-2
ASSQRVGAHYGYT
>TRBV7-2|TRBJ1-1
ASSQLGQGNTEAF
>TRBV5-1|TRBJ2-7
ASSFFRTGGIGEQY
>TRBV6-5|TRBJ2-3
ASRNRDTQY
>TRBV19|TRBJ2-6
ASRTGGKQANVLT
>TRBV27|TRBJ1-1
ASSFTRGRPDSSAF
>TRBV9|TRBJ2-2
ASSSRAVGELF
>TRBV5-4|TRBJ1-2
ASSSTDNYGYT
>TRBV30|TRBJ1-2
AWSLDRVHGYT
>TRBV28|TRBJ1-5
ASSPQGGGNQPQH